A single sample is the source of the 32 T cell receptor beta chains below, sequenced in a study of T cells in Graves' hyperthyroidism and ophthalmopathy. There were TCR beta CDR3 regions amplified from RNA transcripts. The TCR CDR3 first-round RT-PCR relied on the HTBI primer set. In TCRdb, the multiplex PCR reads were re-called with MiXCR into one record per CDR3 protein. The top ten hold 25% to 30% of the sample, which has about 260,000 distinct CDR3 sequences, less than 30% seen once. Source material: blood. The source is a man aged 35 to 55 with Graves' hyperthyroidism that later progressed to Graves' ophthalmopathy.

This chain connects TRBV12-3 or TRBV12-4 to TRBJ1-5; 7 nucleotides match TRBD1. After removal of 4 bases from V and 4 bases from J, the junction contained 4 bases not matched to a gene. The CDR3 runs to 14 residues. CDR3 DNA sequence: TGTGCCAGCAGTTGGGACAGACGGAATCAGCCCCAGCATTTT. Encoded protein: CASSWDRRNQPQHF.

The genes are TRBV6-2 or TRBV6-3 and TRBJ2-5, with 14 bases lining up with TRBD2. Germline V gene data show CDR1 as MNHEY and CDR2 as SVGEGT. The CDR3 contains 16 residues. V trimming: 6 bases; J trimming: 2 bases; junction bases outside the gene matches: 5. CDR3 sequence: CASSSGTSGGQETQYF. The CDR3, as DNA: TGTGCCAGCAGCTCCGGGACTAGCGGGGGTCAAGAGACCCAGTACTTC.

On this clonotype itself: The CDR3 does not close with the conserved phenylalanine or tryptophan, likely indicating a read error. The DNA is omitted, as the CDR3 cannot be located on it reliably, and the CDR3 follows TCRdb's listing. This chain uses TRBV6-8 with TRBJ2-7; the table names TRBD2, a call not compared with the DNA. Germline V CDR1 and CDR2: MNHGY, SAAAGT. The CDR3 region is 14 residues in length, termini included. This CDR3 reads CASSYPTRPGLVII.

This clonotype has a single count. The chain joins TRBV6-1 to TRBJ2-7; D is perhaps TRBD1 (6 bases). The CDR3 consists of 13 residues. V shed 5 bases and J shed 3 bases, with 11 bases lying between them. Germline V gene lookup returns CDR1 MNHNS and CDR2 SASEGT. CDR3: CASSRGTNYEQYF. CDR3 sequence (DNA): TGTGCCAGCAGTCGTGGGACAAACTACGAGCAGTACTTC.

The rearrangement links TRBV6-5 to TRBJ2-7, with TRBD1 matching over 9 bases. There are 15 residues in the CDR3. The V segment lost 2 bases and the J segment 4 bases; nucleotides outside the gene matches: 6. Germline V lookup: CDR1 MNHEY, CDR2 SVGAGI. The CDR3 nucleotides are TGTGCCAGCAGTTACGGGGGACAGGGTTGGTACGAGCAGTACTTC. This sequence encodes CASSYGGQGWYEQYF.

This clonotype was seen at least ten times. A junction boundary mismatches the germline segment, possibly from a read error. The chain combines TRBV19 with TRBJ2-5; D is possibly TRBD2 (5 bases). The CDR3 is 14 amino acids. Per germline, CDR1 LNHDA and CDR2 SQIVND (reference sequence). DNA of the CDR3: TGTGCCAGCAGTAAAGTGAGGGTTCGGGAGACCCAGTACTTC. Translation gives CASSKVRVRETQYF.

This clonotype was observed at least ten times. The genes are TRBV24-1 and TRBJ2-5, with a weak D call TRBD1 (7 bases). V gave up 9 bases and J gave up 0 bases, with 10 bases separating them. Germline V gene lookup returns CDR1 KGHDR and CDR2 SFDVKD. CDR3 length: 13 residues. The CDR3 nucleotides read TGTGCCACCCGGGGGACAGACCAAGAGACCCAGTACTTC. Residues: CATRGTDQETQYF.

This clonotype showed up just once. J is TRBJ1-3 and V is TRBV15; D uncertain. The germline gives CDR1 LNHNV, CDR2 YYDKDF (reference sequence). Trimming took off 0 bases at V and 2 bases at J, with 2 bases between the two ends. The CDR3 loop spans 13 amino acids. CDR3 nucleotide sequence: TGTGCCACCAGCAGAGATGCTGGAAACACCATATATTTT. Its translation is CATSRDAGNTIYF.

Many counts were recorded for this clonotype. This chain links TRBV19 with TRBJ1-2; TRBD1 matches at 7 bases. Germline values: CDR1 LNHDA, CDR2 SQIVND (reference sequence). With V trimmed by 0 bases and J by 8 bases, 9 bases remained unmatched. The CDR3 has 15 residues. The CDR3 DNA follows: TGTGCCAGTAGTATAGATAGGGGGCAGTATGACGGCTACACCTTC. Protein sequence: CASSIDRGQYDGYTF. Together with reference TRBV19 and TRBJ1-2, the CDR3 gives the full variable domain: DGGITQSPKYLFRKEGQNVTLSCEQNLNHDAMYWYRQDPGQGLRLIYYSQIVNDFQKGDIAEGYSVSREKKESFPLTVTSAQKNPTAFYLCASSIDRGQYDGYTFGSGTRLTVV.

This clonotype was detected ten times or more. The J gene is TRBJ2-4, the V gene TRBV28, with D possibly TRBD2 on 7 matching bases. The ends were cut back, 6 bases at V and 7 bases at J, with 16 bases in the middle. This CDR3 contains 14 residues. Germline V gene lookup returns CDR1 MDHEN and CDR2 SYDVKM. For the CDR3, the DNA is TGTGCCAGCAGCCGTACGGGGGGCGCGAACATTCAGTACTTC. Protein sequence: CASSRTGGANIQYF. The whole variable domain, remainder taken from reference TRBV28 and TRBJ2-4, is DVKVTQSSRYLVKRTGEKVFLECVQDMDHENMFWYRQDPGLGLRLIYFSYDVKMKEKGDIPEGYSVSREKKERFSLILESASTNQTSMYLCASSRTGGANIQYFGAGTRLSVL.

This clonotype was detected many times. The rearrangement uses TRBV20-1 and TRBJ2-7; D uncertain. The germline gives CDR1 DFQATT, CDR2 SNEGSKA (reference sequence). The CDR3 extends over 14 amino acids. V lost 5 bases and J 0 bases, leaving 14 bases between the germline ends. CDR3 in amino acids: CSAGGWPSSYEQYF. For the CDR3, the DNA is TGCAGTGCTGGTGGGTGGCCTAGCTCCTACGAGCAGTACTTC.

In this sample, this clonotype turned up many times. The J gene is TRBJ2-7, the V gene TRBV5-1; D is ambiguous. Germline-derived CDR1 and CDR2 are SGHRS and YFSETQ. This CDR3 is built from 16 residues. With 4 bases removed from V and 6 bases from J, the gap between germline ends came to 23 bases. The CDR3: CASSAPSGSHSTEQYF. The CDR3 bases are TGCGCCAGCAGCGCCCCCTCCGGGTCCCATTCAACCGAGCAGTACTTC.

The CDR3 reads CAISEGGGNQPQHF. CDR3 nucleotides: TGTGCCATCAGTGAGGGGGGCGGCAATCAGCCCCAGCATTTT. The genes are TRBV10-3 and TRBJ1-5; TRBD1 is a possible D gene (6 bases). Per the germline V gene, CDR1 is ENHRY and CDR2 is SYGVKD. Deletions cut 2 bases from V and 2 bases from J, with 7 bases between. The CDR3 runs to 14 residues.

This clonotype has a count of ten or more. The V call is TRBV4-1, the J call TRBJ1-2, with a weak D call TRBD1 (5 bases). The ends were cut back, 6 bases at V and 2 bases at J, with 16 bases in the middle. CDR1 is MGHRA and CDR2 is YSYEKL in the germline V gene. There are 15 residues in the CDR3. The CDR3 protein is CASRRAPGQNYGYTF. The CDR3 DNA reads TGCGCCAGCAGACGAGCCCCGGGGCAGAACTATGGCTACACCTTC.

This clonotype was counted many times. This CDR3 fails to terminate in the conserved phenylalanine or tryptophan, so it likely reflects a read error. In DNA form, the CDR3 reads TGTGCCAGCAGGGAACACGGATCGAACACTGAAGCTTTCTCT. The encoded protein is CASREHGSNTEAFS. The rearrangement joins TRBV7-3 to TRBJ1-1; no definite D call. Trimming left V 6 bases short and J 1 base short, with 12 bases between. Germline loops: CDR1 SGHTA, CDR2 FQGTGA. There are 14 residues in the CDR3.

Ten or more counts support this clonotype. One end of the junction is discordant with germline, which a read error may explain. The chain is built from TRBV12-3 or TRBV12-4 and TRBJ2-2; no clear D gene. This CDR3 is 11 amino acids long. CDR3 coding DNA: TGTGCCGGCAGTTTACCCGGGGAGCTGTTTTTT. The encoded protein is CAGSLPGELFF.

This clonotype was recorded many times. The gene calls are TRBV6-1 and TRBJ2-7; 9 bases line up with TRBD2. The germline V gene has CDR1 MNHNS and CDR2 SASEGT. CDR3 length equals 14 residues. The CDR3 coding sequence is TGTGCGAGCCGGTTAGGACTAGCGACTTACGAGCAGTACTTC. Protein product: CASRLGLATYEQYF.

This clonotype was recorded many times. This rearrangement joins TRBV20-1 to TRBJ2-7, with 7 bases identical to TRBD1. Per the germline V gene, CDR1 is DFQATT and CDR2 is SNEGSKA (reference sequence). V lost 3 bases, J lost 0 bases, and 5 bases stayed unmatched. There are 14 residues in the CDR3. DNA of the CDR3: TGCAGTGCTAGGGGACAGACGAGCTCCTACGAGCAGTACTTC. This encodes CSARGQTSSYEQYF.

In this sample, this clonotype turned up many times. The chain employs TRBV2 and TRBJ1-5, with TRBD1 identical over 8 bases. This CDR3 spans 14 amino acids. Trimming cost V 5 bases and J 6 bases; bases outside gene matches: 6. CDR1 is SNHLY and CDR2 is FYNNEI in the germline V gene. This chain's CDR3 is CASSKDRGSQPQHF. The CDR3 DNA follows: TGTGCCAGCAGTAAAGACAGGGGAAGTCAGCCCCAGCATTTT.

The sample holds many counts of this clonotype. The chain has TRBV7-9 and TRBJ1-5; D uncertain. V lost 1 base and J 5 bases, leaving 3 bases between the germline ends. Germline loops: CDR1 SEHNR, CDR2 FQNEAQ (reference sequence). The CDR3 runs to 12 residues. CDR3 in amino acids: CASSLGYQPQHF. The CDR3 nucleotides read TGTGCCAGCAGCTTAGGGTATCAGCCCCAGCATTTT.

The J gene is TRBJ1-5, the V gene TRBV28, with D possibly matching TRBD1 (5 bases). The V gene lost 4 bases and the J gene lost 5 bases, with 18 bases spanning the gap. CDR3 size: 16 residues. The germline gives CDR1 MDHEN, CDR2 SYDVKM. CDR3: CASSSVGGGSDQPQHF. The CDR3 DNA sequence: TGTGCCAGCAGTTCGGTGGGCGGGGGGTCTGATCAGCCCCAGCATTTT.

This chain uses TRBV28 with TRBJ2-7; D possibly corresponds to TRBD1 (5 bases). V lost 6 bases and J lost 5, with 14 bases in between. The CDR3 sequence is 13 residues long. Looked up from germline, CDR1 is MDHEN and CDR2 is SYDVKM. The CDR3 sequence: CASSPGNSNEQYF. CDR3 sequence (DNA): TGTGCCAGCAGCCCAGGGAATTCGAACGAGCAGTACTTC.

This clonotype was recorded at least ten times. The chain links TRBV6-5 to TRBJ2-2; the D is unclear. The CDR3 runs to 14 residues. V was pared by 2 bases and J by 2 bases, with 6 bases between. Germline V gene data show CDR1 as MNHEY and CDR2 as SVGAGI. The CDR3 is CASSYRPNTGELFF. The CDR3 DNA is TGTGCCAGCAGTTACCGGCCCAACACCGGGGAGCTGTTTTTT.

This clonotype was seen at least ten times. The V gene is TRBV10-3, the J gene TRBJ1-1; 7 bases line up with TRBD1. Germline V gene data show CDR1 as ENHRY and CDR2 as SYGVKD. J was trimmed by 2 bases and V by 3 bases; bases with no gene match: 3. The CDR3 sequence is 14 residues long. CDR3 coding DNA: TGTGCCATCAGTGAAGGGACAGCAAACACTGAAGCTTTCTTT. The encoded protein is CAISEGTANTEAFF.

This clonotype was seen repeatedly, ten times or more. This chain uses TRBV30 with TRBJ1-5; maybe TRBD1 (6 bases). In germline, CDR1 is GTSNPN, CDR2 SVGIG (reference sequence). Trimming left V 0 bases short and J 7 bases short, with 13 bases between. This CDR3 spans 14 amino acids. The CDR3 region is CAWSVLRGGQPQHF. As DNA, the CDR3 is TGTGCCTGGAGTGTACTTAGGGGGGGACAGCCCCAGCATTTT.

This chain links TRBV27 with TRBJ2-7; 8 bases align to TRBD1. Germline V gene lookup returns CDR1 MNHEY and CDR2 SMNVEV (reference sequence). The CDR3 has 14 amino acids. V was pared by 6 bases and J by 2 bases, with 6 bases of the junction left unmatched. CDR3 in DNA: TGTGCCAGCAGCCTGACAGGGGTCACCTACGAGCAGTACTTC. This encodes CASSLTGVTYEQYF.

This clonotype has just a few counts. The J gene is TRBJ2-5, the V gene TRBV25-1; D may be TRBD1 (6 bases). V was shortened by 1 base and J by 4 bases, with 10 bases between the two germline ends. The length of the CDR3 is 14 residues. Germline assignment: CDR1 MGHDK and CDR2 SYGVNS. For the CDR3, the DNA is TGTGCCAGCAGTGAATTAGGGGGAGTAGAGACCCAGTACTTC. Its translation: CASSELGGVETQYF.

The V call is TRBV2, the J call TRBJ1-5; D perhaps matches TRBD1 (5 bases). Trimming removed 4 bases at V and 7 bases at J, with 11 bases between. The V gene's germline CDR1 is SNHLY and CDR2 FYNNEI. The CDR3 extends over 13 amino acids. CDR3 sequence reads: CASSVGRGQPQHF. For the CDR3, the DNA is TGTGCCAGCAGTGTGGGGCGGGGGCAGCCCCAGCATTTT.

CDR3 amino acids: CASNRGSAGVNTEAFF. The CDR3 coding sequence is TGTGCCAGCAACAGGGGGTCAGCGGGGGTGAACACTGAAGCTTTCTTT. This sequence joins TRBV6-2 or TRBV6-3 and TRBJ1-1, with 8 bases lining up with TRBD1. The CDR3 runs to 16 residues. The V segment lost 7 bases and the J segment 0 bases; nucleotides outside the gene matches: 10. Germline assignment: CDR1 MNHEY and CDR2 SVGEGT.

This clonotype was seen ten or more times. The V and J genes are TRBV24-1 and TRBJ1-2; maybe TRBD1 (5 bases). CDR1 is KGHDR and CDR2 is SFDVKD in the germline V gene. The V end lost 3 bases, the J end lost 1 base, and 17 bases lay between the germline ends. The CDR3 sequence is 17 residues long. The CDR3 reads CATSDPEGGGGNYGYTF. The DNA of the CDR3 is TGTGCCACCAGTGATCCCGAAGGCGGGGGAGGTAACTATGGCTACACCTTC.

This clonotype was picked up many times. J is TRBJ2-4 and V is TRBV30, with D possibly being TRBD1 (6 bases). Trimming took off 1 base at V and 0 bases at J, with 16 bases between the two ends. This CDR3 is built from 17 residues. Looked up from germline, CDR1 is GTSNPN and CDR2 is SVGIG (reference sequence). The CDR3 DNA is TGTGCCTGGAGTGACAGCCTGGGGGCGGGAGCCAAAAACATTCAGTACTTC. Translated, it gives CAWSDSLGAGAKNIQYF.

This clonotype came up a few times. The chain carries TRBV12-3 or TRBV12-4 and TRBJ2-7, with TRBD2 matching over 8 bases. The CDR3 runs 16 residues. After removal of 2 bases from V and 0 bases from J, the junction contained 6 bases not matched to a gene. CDR3 nucleotides: TGTGCCAGCAGTTTAAGGCTAGCGGGCCCCTCCTACGAGCAGTACTTC. Protein sequence: CASSLRLAGPSYEQYF.